The 27 T cell receptor beta chains given below trace back to one sample, sequenced in a study of shared clonotypes between healthy human individuals. The assay was immunoSEQ multiplex PCR, and TCRdb's table has in-frame clones only and misses some. The repertoire holds under 850,000 clones, around 77% seen once, with around 1.8% in the top ten. Sequencing input: memory CD4+ T cells sorted from blood. Described subset: CD45RA-negative fraction. These receptors originate from a woman aged 30 to 39 in good health.

Notes on this clone: Other DNA sequences in this specimen translate into the identical CDR3. The V call is TRBV27, the J call TRBJ1-1; D is unresolved. The CDR3 length is 14 residues. Trimming took 5 bases from V and 3 from J, leaving 13 bases between them. Germline V gene lookup returns CDR1 MNHEY and CDR2 SMNVEV (reference sequence). DNA of the CDR3: TGTGCCAGCAGTACTCTACAACGGGACACTGAAGCTTTCTTT. Translating it yields CASSTLQRDTEAFF.

The J gene is TRBJ2-3, the V gene TRBV5-1, with TRBD1 as a possible D gene (6 bases). This CDR3 has 15 residues. Trimming stripped 4 bases from V and 0 bases from J, with 12 bases between. Germline V gene sequence: CDR1 SGHRS, CDR2 YFSETQ. CDR3 in amino acids: CASSQLQGSTDTQYF. The CDR3 DNA sequence: TGCGCCAGCAGCCAGTTACAGGGTAGCACAGATACGCAGTATTTT.

The chain links TRBV6-6 to TRBJ2-3; 9 nucleotides align to TRBD1. CDR3 length equals 15 residues. The germline gives CDR1 MNHNY, CDR2 SVGAGI (reference sequence). J was trimmed by 2 bases and V by 6 bases; bases with no gene match: 6. CDR3 nucleotides: TGTGCCAGCAGCGCCGGGACAGGGTACACAGATACGCAGTATTTT. It encodes CASSAGTGYTDTQYF.

This chain connects TRBV5-4 to TRBJ2-1; a weak D match, TRBD2 (6 bases). This CDR3 is built from 14 residues. From germline, CDR1 is SGHNT and CDR2 YYREEE (reference sequence). Trimming took 4 bases from V and 9 from J, leaving 17 bases between them. For the CDR3, the DNA is TGTGCCAGCAGCCAAGATAGGAGGGATGGTGAGCAGTTCTTC. Amino acid sequence: CASSQDRRDGEQFF.

The chain combines TRBV11-2 with TRBJ1-1, with 9 bases matching TRBD1. The CDR3 is 15 amino acids. The V segment lost 8 bases and the J segment 5 bases; nucleotides outside the gene matches: 12. Germline CDR1 SGHAT, CDR2 FQNNGV. The DNA of the CDR3 is TGTGCCAGCGGAATTTACAGGGGGCGCGGGACTGAAGCTTTCTTT. It encodes CASGIYRGRGTEAFF.

The table lists this clone with a few counts. V is TRBV7-9 and J is TRBJ2-2, with TRBD2 identical over 9 bases. With 5 bases clipped from V and 2 bases from J, the junction kept 12 bases outside the gene matches. Germline V gene lookup returns CDR1 SEHNR and CDR2 FQNEAQ (reference sequence). This CDR3 has 18 amino acids. This chain's CDR3 is CASSHWLGLAGNTGELFF. In DNA, the CDR3 is TGTGCCAGCAGCCACTGGCTAGGCCTAGCGGGAAACACCGGGGAGCTGTTTTTT.

The V and J genes are TRBV7-6 and TRBJ1-2; the match to TRBD1 covers 7 bases. The CDR3 consists of 13 residues. Germline loops: CDR1 SGHVS, CDR2 FNYEAQ. V shed 5 bases and J 4 bases; nucleotides not matched to a gene: 4. The CDR3, as DNA: TGTGCCAGCAGCGAGACAGGGTTCTATGGCTACACCTTC. Translated, it gives CASSETGFYGYTF. Variable domain in full (rest from reference TRBV7-6 and TRBJ1-2): GAGVSQSPRYKVTKRGQDVALRCDPISGHVSLYWYRQALGQGPEFLTYFNYEAQQDKSGLPNDRFSAERPEGSISTLTIQRTEQRDSAMYRCASSETGFYGYTFGSGTRLTVV.

V and J are TRBV30 and TRBJ1-4; maybe TRBD1 (5 bases). Germline CDR1 and CDR2: GTSNPN and SVGIG (reference sequence). With 0 bases removed from V and 0 bases from J, the gap between germline ends came to 8 bases. This CDR3 spans 15 amino acids. The CDR3 sequence is CAWSVRGATNEKLFF. CDR3 DNA sequence: TGTGCCTGGAGTGTTCGAGGGGCAACTAATGAAAAACTGTTTTTT.

This chain links TRBV10-1 with TRBJ2-7; D might be TRBD2 (6 bases). Germline CDR1 and CDR2: WNHNN and SYGVQD (reference sequence). CDR3 length: 14 amino acids. The V gene lost 2 bases and the J gene lost 6 bases, with 14 bases spanning the gap. The CDR3 loop reads CASSEGGFSFEQYF. The DNA for the CDR3 is TGCGCCAGCAGTGAGGGAGGGTTCTCTTTCGAGCAGTACTTC.

V and J are TRBV5-6 and TRBJ2-1, with D hard to call. The length of the CDR3 is 13 residues. Trimming stripped 2 bases from V and 1 base from J, with 4 bases between. Germline V gene lookup returns CDR1 SGHDT and CDR2 YYEEEE. This chain's CDR3 is CASSFYSYNEQFF. In DNA, the CDR3 is TGTGCCAGCAGCTTTTATTCCTACAATGAGCAGTTCTTC.

Only a few counts were recorded for this clone. The CDR3 DNA follows: TGTGCCAGCAGCGCCCGATTGGGGGCGGAATACTATGGCTACACCTTC. Translating gives CASSARLGAEYYGYTF. The chain couples TRBV9 to TRBJ1-2, with D perhaps TRBD1 (6 bases). The germline gives CDR1 SGDLS, CDR2 YYNGEE. V was trimmed by 3 bases and J by 3 bases, leaving 18 bases between them. This CDR3 has 16 residues.

The V call is TRBV6-1, the J call TRBJ2-4, with D perhaps TRBD1 (6 bases). The V end was cut by 0 bases, the J end by 5 bases, with 8 bases between. This CDR3 contains 14 residues. CDR1 and CDR2 (germline): MNHNS, SASEGT. The CDR3 sequence: CASSEAAGENIQYF. CDR3 in DNA: TGTGCCAGCAGTGAAGCGGCAGGGGAAAACATTCAGTACTTC.

There are a few counts of this clone. The chain couples TRBV28 to TRBJ1-4; possibly TRBD1 for D (6 bases). Deletions cut 7 bases from V and 8 bases from J, with 11 bases between. The CDR3 spans 12 residues. Germline V CDR1 and CDR2: MDHEN, SYDVKM. CDR3 DNA sequence: TGTGCCAGCACCGCCGGACAGGAAAAACTGTTTTTT. Translating gives CASTAGQEKLFF.

The CDR3 loop is CASSPTAGGLTDTQYF. The CDR3 region has the DNA TGTGCCAGCAGCCCAACAGCGGGAGGATTGACAGATACGCAGTATTTT. This rearrangement joins TRBV9 to TRBJ2-3; 9 bases are shared with TRBD2. V trimming: 4 bases; J trimming: 3 bases; junction bases outside the gene matches: 9. The CDR3 spans 16 residues. CDR1 is SGDLS, CDR2 YYNGEE, per germline.

Many counts were recorded for this clone. The rearrangement joins TRBV4-1 to TRBJ2-3, with 7 bases fitting TRBD2. The CDR3 has 15 amino acids. J gave up 7 bases and V 0 bases, and 7 bases lay outside the gene matches. Germline CDR1 is MGHRA and CDR2 is YSYEKL. CDR3: CASSQDLLALYTQYF. CDR3 sequence (DNA): TGCGCCAGCAGCCAAGATCTACTAGCGTTGTATACGCAGTATTTT.

The CDR3 spells CASRMSGIGTDTQYF. CDR3 nucleotides: TGTGCCAGCAGGATGAGCGGGATCGGCACAGATACGCAGTATTTT. This sequence joins TRBV28 and TRBJ2-3, with 7 bases that match TRBD2. This CDR3 contains 15 residues. CDR1 and CDR2 from the germline V gene are MDHEN and SYDVKM. The ends lost 6 bases at V and 1 base at J; junction bases unmatched: 7.

The rearrangement joins TRBV28 to TRBJ1-4; possibly TRBD1 for D (5 bases). V dropped 6 bases and J dropped 8 bases, with 16 bases sitting between them. This CDR3 contains 14 residues. Germline lookup yields CDR1 MDHEN and CDR2 SYDVKM. The CDR3 DNA sequence: TGTGCCAGCAGACCTAGACAGCTGGGGGAAAAACTGTTTTTT. Encoded protein: CASRPRQLGEKLFF.

V gene TRBV7-8 combines with J gene TRBJ2-1, with 13 bases aligning to TRBD2. Trimming removed 5 bases from V and 8 bases from J; junction bases left unmatched: 6. The CDR3 has 15 residues. Germline CDR1 reads SGHVS; CDR2 reads FQNEAQ. The CDR3 DNA follows: TGTGCCAGCAGCCTAGGACTAGCGGGAGTTCATGAGCAGTTCTTC. Translating it yields CASSLGLAGVHEQFF.

This chain uses TRBV5-1 with TRBJ1-2; possibly TRBD1 for D (5 bases). The V end was cut by 0 bases, the J end by 8 bases, with 11 bases between. This CDR3 spans 13 amino acids. Germline V gives CDR1 SGHRS, CDR2 YFSETQ. This CDR3 is CASSLVGATGYTF. The CDR3 coding sequence is TGCGCCAGCAGCTTGGTCGGGGCTACCGGCTACACCTTC. Looking up the rest from reference TRBV5-1 and TRBJ1-2 gives the full variable domain: KAGVTQTPRYLIKTRGQQVTLSCSPISGHRSVSWYQQTPGQGLQFLFEYFSETQRNKGNFPGRFSGRQFSNSRSEMNVSTLELGDSALYLCASSLVGATGYTFGSGTRLTVV.

In nucleotides, the CDR3 is TGTGCCAGCAGCTTAAATACTGTGGGCGAGCAGTACTTC. Protein product: CASSLNTVGEQYF. The genes are TRBV11-2 and TRBJ2-7; D is ambiguous. Germline CDR1 is SGHAT and CDR2 is FQNNGV. CDR3 length: 13 amino acids. The germline V and J ends were trimmed by 2 bases and 6 bases, with 11 bases remaining between them.

The chain combines TRBV27 with TRBJ1-3; D unclear. In germline, CDR1 is MNHEY, CDR2 SMNVEV (reference sequence). CDR3 size: 15 residues. V lost 5 bases to trimming and J lost 0 bases, with 11 bases between them. The CDR3: CASSDLGSSGNTIYF. The CDR3 nucleotides read TGTGCCAGCAGTGACTTGGGAAGCTCTGGAAACACCATATATTTT.

The chain employs TRBV28 and TRBJ1-1; 8 nucleotides align to TRBD1. The CDR3 is 14 amino acids. Germline loops: CDR1 MDHEN, CDR2 SYDVKM. V shed 6 bases and J 5 bases; nucleotides not matched to a gene: 8. The CDR3 spells CASRQPDRATEAFF. The CDR3 DNA is TGTGCCAGCAGACAGCCGGACAGGGCGACTGAAGCTTTCTTT.

This chain joins TRBV6-4 and TRBJ1-5; TRBD1 matches at 7 bases. With V trimmed by 4 bases and J by 0 bases, 12 bases remained unmatched. This CDR3 spans 18 amino acids. The germline gives CDR1 MRHNA, CDR2 SNTAGT. This CDR3 is CASSAYDRDPYSNQPQHF. The CDR3, as DNA: TGTGCCAGCAGTGCCTACGACAGGGATCCTTATAGCAATCAGCCCCAGCATTTT.

This chain links TRBV7-2 with TRBJ2-7; no clear D. Germline V CDR1 and CDR2: SGHTA, FQGNSA. The CDR3 loop spans 15 amino acids. Trimming removed 2 bases from V and 0 bases from J, with 11 bases in between. As DNA, the CDR3 is TGTGCCAGCAGCTTATCGGCCCTGCTCTCCTACGAGCAGTACTTC. This sequence encodes CASSLSALLSYEQYF. Looking up the rest from reference TRBV7-2 and TRBJ2-7 gives the full variable domain: GAGVSQSPSNKVTEKGKDVELRCDPISGHTALYWYRQSLGQGLEFLIYFQGNSAPDKSGLPSDRFSAERTGGSVSTLTIQRTQQEDSAVYLCASSLSALLSYEQYFGPGTRLTVT.

Of note for this clone: Other DNA sequences in the same sample also yield this CDR3. The J gene is TRBJ1-2, the V gene TRBV5-1, with no clear D. Trimming cost V 0 bases and J 3 bases, with 6 bases left between them. The germline V gene has CDR1 SGHRS and CDR2 YFSETQ. The length of the CDR3 is 13 residues. The DNA for the CDR3 is TGCGCCAGCAGCTTGGGTGGAGACTATGGCTACACCTTC. Translating it yields CASSLGGDYGYTF.

The genes are TRBV12-1 and TRBJ2-7; TRBD2 was called by the table and not checked on the DNA. TRBV12-1 is a documented pseudogene. This CDR3 comprises 18 residues. CDR3 bases: TGTGCCAGCAGCCCACGGACTAGCGGGAGGCCTAGCTCCTACGAGCAGTACTTC. Translation: CASSPRTSGRPSSYEQYF.

This chain uses TRBV27 with TRBJ2-7, with D perhaps assigned TRBD1 or TRBD2 (5 bases each). V was cut by 6 bases and J by 2 bases, with 14 bases left in between. Per the germline V gene, CDR1 is MNHEY and CDR2 is SMNVEV (reference sequence). The CDR3 loop spans 14 amino acids. The CDR3 sequence is CASSLRDRAYEQYF. CDR3 bases: TGTGCCAGCAGCCTCCGGGACCGGGCCTACGAGCAGTACTTC.